This TCR beta chain derives from a study of blood T cell repertoires in COVID-19. This clone was seen a handful of times. The study recruited people aged roughly 18 to 89 years across some 23 US areas. Profiling relied on immunoSEQ multiplex PCR, and the TCRdb table lists in-frame clones only, not all of them. The sample consists of 130,000 to 150,000 clones, roughly 83% of them appearing once. The CDR3 sequence is 17 residues long. The germline gives CDR1 SGHNT, CDR2 YYREEE (reference sequence). The V and J ends lost 0 bases and 0 bases respectively, with 10 bases between them. The rearrangement joins TRBV5-4 to TRBJ1-6; D is unclear. This clonotype originated in a man in his fifties who had recovered from COVID-19. Sequencing used PBMCs or T cells enriched from blood (not recorded which). CDR3 amino acids: CASSLVSSSSYNSPLHF. DNA for the CDR3: TGTGCCAGCAGCTTGGTGTCCTCGAGCTCCTATAATTCACCCCTCCACTTT.